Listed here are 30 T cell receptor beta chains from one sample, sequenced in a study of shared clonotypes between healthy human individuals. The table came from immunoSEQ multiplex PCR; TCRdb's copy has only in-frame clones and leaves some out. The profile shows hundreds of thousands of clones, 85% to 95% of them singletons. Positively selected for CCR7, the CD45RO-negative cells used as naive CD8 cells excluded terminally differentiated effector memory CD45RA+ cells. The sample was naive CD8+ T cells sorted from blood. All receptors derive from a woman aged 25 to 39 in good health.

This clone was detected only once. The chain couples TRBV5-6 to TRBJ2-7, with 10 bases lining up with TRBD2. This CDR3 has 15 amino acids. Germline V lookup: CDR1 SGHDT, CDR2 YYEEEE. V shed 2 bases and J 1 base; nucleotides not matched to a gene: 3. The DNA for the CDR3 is TGTGCCAGCAGCTTAGGGGGACTAGCGTCCTACGAGCAGTACTTC. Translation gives CASSLGGLASYEQYF.

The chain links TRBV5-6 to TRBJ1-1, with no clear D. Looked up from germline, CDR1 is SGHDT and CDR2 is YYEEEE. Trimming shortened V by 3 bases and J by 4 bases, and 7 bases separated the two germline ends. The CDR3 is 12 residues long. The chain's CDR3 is CASSSPATEAFF. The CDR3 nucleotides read TGTGCCAGCAGCTCCCCGGCCACTGAAGCTTTCTTT.

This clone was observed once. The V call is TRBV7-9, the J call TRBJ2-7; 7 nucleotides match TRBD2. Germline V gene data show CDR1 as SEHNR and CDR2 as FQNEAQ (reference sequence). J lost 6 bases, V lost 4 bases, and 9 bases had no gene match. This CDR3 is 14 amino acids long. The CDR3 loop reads CASSWGGSRAEQYF. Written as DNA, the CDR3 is TGTGCCAGCAGCTGGGGCGGGAGTCGGGCCGAGCAGTACTTC.

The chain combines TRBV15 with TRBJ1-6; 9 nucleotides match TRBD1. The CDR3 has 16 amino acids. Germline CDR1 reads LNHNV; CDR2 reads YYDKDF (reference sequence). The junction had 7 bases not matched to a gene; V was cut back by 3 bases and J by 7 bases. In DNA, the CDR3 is TGTGCCACCAGCAGGGCCCATGGACAGGGGAATTCACCCCTCCACTTT. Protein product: CATSRAHGQGNSPLHF.

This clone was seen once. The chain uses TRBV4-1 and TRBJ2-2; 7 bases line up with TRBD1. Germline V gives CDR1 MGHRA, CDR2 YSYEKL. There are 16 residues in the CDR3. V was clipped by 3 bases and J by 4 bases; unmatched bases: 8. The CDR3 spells CASSQAAGTVTGELFF. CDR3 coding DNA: TGCGCCAGCAGCCAGGCCGCCGGGACAGTCACCGGGGAGCTGTTTTTT.

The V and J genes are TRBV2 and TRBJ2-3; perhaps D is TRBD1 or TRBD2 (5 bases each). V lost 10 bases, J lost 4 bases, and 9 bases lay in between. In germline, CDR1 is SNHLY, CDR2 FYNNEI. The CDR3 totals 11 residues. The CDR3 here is CATRGPDTQYF. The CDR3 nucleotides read TGTGCCACCCGGGGCCCAGATACGCAGTATTTT.

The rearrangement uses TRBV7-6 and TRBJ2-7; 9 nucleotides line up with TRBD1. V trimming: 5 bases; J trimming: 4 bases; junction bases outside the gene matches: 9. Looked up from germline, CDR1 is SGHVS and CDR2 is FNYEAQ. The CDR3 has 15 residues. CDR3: CASSRGTGTSYEQYF. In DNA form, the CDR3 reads TGTGCCAGCAGCCGAGGGACAGGGACTTCTTACGAGCAGTACTTC.

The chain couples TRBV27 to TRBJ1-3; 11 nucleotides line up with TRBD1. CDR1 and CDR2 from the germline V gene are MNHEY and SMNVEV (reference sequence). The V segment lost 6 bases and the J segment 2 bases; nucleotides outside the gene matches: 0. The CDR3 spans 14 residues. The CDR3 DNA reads TGTGCCAGCAGGGGACAGGGGGCTGGAAACACCATATATTTT. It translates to CASRGQGAGNTIYF.

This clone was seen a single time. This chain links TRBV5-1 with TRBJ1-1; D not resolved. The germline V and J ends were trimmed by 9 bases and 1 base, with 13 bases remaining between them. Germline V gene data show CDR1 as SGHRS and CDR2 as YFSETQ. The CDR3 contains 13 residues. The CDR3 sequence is CATTAGQNTEAFF. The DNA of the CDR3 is TGCGCCACCACGGCGGGTCAGAACACTGAAGCTTTCTTT.

The CDR3 sequence: CASSLLGGAGGPSYEQYF. The CDR3, as DNA: TGTGCCAGCAGTTTATTGGGGGGGGCCGGAGGACCCTCCTACGAGCAGTACTTC. The chain has TRBV28 and TRBJ2-7; weak D call: TRBD2 (7 bases). This CDR3 has 18 amino acids. Trimming took 1 base from V and 0 from J, leaving 19 bases between them. Germline V CDR1 and CDR2: MDHEN, SYDVKM. Together with reference TRBV28 and TRBJ2-7, the CDR3 gives the full variable domain: DVKVTQSSRYLVKRTGEKVFLECVQDMDHENMFWYRQDPGLGLRLIYFSYDVKMKEKGDIPEGYSVSREKKERFSLILESASTNQTSMYLCASSLLGGAGGPSYEQYFGPGTRLTVT.

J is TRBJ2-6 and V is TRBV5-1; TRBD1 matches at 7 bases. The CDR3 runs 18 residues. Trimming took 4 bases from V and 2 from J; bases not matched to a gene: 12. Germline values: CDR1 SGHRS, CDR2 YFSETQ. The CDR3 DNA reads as TGCGCCAGCAGCACCCAGCAGGGGGTGGTGACTGGGGCCAACGTCCTGACTTTC. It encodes CASSTQQGVVTGANVLTF.

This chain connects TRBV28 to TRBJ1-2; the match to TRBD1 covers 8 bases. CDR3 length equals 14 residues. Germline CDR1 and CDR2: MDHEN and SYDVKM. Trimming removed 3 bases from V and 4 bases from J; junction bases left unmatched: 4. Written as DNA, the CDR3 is TGTGCCAGCAGTTTCACGGACAGGGTCTATGGCTACACCTTC. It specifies CASSFTDRVYGYTF.

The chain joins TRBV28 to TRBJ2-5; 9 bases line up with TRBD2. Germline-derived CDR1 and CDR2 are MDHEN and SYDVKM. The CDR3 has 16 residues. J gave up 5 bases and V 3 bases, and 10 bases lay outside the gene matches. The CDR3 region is CASSLASGKERETQYF. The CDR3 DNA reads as TGTGCCAGCAGTTTGGCTAGCGGGAAGGAAAGGGAGACCCAGTACTTC.

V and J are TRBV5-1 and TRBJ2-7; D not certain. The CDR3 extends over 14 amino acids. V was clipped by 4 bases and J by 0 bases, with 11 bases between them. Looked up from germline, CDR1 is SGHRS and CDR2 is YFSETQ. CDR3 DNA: TGCGCCAGCAGCCCCGGCAGGACCTCCTACGAGCAGTACTTC. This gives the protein CASSPGRTSYEQYF.

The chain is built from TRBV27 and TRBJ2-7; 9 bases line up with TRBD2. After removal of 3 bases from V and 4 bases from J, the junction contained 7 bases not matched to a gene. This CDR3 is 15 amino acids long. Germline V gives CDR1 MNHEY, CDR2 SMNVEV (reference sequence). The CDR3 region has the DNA TGTGCCAGCAGTTTTAGTGCGGGAGGGGGGTACGAGCAGTACTTC. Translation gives CASSFSAGGGYEQYF.

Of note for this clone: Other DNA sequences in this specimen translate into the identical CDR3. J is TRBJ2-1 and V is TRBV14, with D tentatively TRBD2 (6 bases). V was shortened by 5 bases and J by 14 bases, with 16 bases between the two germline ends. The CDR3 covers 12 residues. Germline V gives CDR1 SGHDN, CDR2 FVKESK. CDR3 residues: CASSWGGTGEFF. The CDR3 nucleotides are TGTGCCAGCAGCTGGGGTGGGACGGGGGAGTTCTTC.

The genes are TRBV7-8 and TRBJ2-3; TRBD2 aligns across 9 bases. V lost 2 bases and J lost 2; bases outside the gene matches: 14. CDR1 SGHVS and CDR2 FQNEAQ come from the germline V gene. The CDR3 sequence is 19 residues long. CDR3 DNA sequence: TGTGCCAGCAGCTTATTTCTCAAGCGGCCTAGCGGGACCACAGATACGCAGTATTTT. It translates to CASSLFLKRPSGTTDTQYF.

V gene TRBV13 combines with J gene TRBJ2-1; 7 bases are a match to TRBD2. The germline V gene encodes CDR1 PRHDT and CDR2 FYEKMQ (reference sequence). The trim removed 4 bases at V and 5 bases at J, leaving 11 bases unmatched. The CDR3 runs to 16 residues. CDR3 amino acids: CASSSLAALRNNEQFF. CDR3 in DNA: TGTGCCAGCAGCTCTCTAGCGGCCCTGAGGAACAATGAGCAGTTCTTC.

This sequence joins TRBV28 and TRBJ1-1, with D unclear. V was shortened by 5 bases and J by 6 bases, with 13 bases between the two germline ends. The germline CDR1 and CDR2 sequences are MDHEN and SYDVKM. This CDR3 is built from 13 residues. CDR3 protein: CASSPRGVPEAFF. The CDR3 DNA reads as TGTGCCAGCAGTCCCCGGGGAGTCCCTGAAGCTTTCTTT.

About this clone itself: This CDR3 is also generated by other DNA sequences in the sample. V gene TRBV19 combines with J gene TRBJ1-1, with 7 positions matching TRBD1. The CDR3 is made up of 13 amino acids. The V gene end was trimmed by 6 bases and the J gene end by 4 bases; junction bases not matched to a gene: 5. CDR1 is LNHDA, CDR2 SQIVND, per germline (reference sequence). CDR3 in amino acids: CASSATGSTEAFF. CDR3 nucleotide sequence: TGTGCCAGTAGCGCGACAGGGAGCACTGAAGCTTTCTTT.

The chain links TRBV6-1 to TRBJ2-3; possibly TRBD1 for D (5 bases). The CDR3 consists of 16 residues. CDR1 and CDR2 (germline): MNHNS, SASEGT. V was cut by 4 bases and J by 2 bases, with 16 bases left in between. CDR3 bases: TGTGCCAGCAGTGGTTCTCAGGGCGTCGACACAGATACGCAGTATTTT. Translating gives CASSGSQGVDTDTQYF.

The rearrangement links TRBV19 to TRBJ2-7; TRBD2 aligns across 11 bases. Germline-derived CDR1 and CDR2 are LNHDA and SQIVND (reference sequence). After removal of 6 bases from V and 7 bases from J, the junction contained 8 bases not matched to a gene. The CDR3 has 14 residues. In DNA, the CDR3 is TGTGCCAGTAGCCTACTAGCGGGAGTTTATGAGCAGTACTTC. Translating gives CASSLLAGVYEQYF.

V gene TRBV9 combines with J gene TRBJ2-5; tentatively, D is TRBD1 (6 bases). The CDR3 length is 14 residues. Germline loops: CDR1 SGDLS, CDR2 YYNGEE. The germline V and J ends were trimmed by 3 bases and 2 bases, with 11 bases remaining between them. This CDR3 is CASSEGGEQETQYF. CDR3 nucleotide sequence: TGTGCCAGCAGCGAAGGGGGAGAGCAAGAGACCCAGTACTTC.

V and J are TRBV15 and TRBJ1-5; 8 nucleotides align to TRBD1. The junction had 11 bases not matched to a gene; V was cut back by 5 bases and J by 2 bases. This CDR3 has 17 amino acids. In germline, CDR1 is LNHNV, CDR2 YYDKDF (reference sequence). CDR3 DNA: TGTGCCACCAGCGATGGACAGGGAGTTTCGGGCAATCAGCCCCAGCATTTT. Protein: CATSDGQGVSGNQPQHF.

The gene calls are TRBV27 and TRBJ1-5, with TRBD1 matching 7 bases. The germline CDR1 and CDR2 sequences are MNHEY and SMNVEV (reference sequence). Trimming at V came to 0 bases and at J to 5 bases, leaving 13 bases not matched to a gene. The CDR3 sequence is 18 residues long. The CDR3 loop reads CASSLSWRQGVGDQPQHF. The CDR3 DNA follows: TGTGCCAGCAGTTTATCCTGGCGCCAGGGGGTTGGGGATCAGCCCCAGCATTTT.

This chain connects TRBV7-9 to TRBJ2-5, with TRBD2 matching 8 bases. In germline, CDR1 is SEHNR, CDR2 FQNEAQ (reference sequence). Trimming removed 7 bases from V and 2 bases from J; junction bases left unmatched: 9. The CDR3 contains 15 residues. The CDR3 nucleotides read TGTGCCAGCACGCTATCATCGGGAGGGCAAGAGACCCAGTACTTC. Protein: CASTLSSGGQETQYF. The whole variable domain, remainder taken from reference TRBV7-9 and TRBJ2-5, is DTGVSQNPRHKITKRGQNVTFRCDPISEHNRLYWYRQTLGQGPEFLTYFQNEAQLEKSRLLSDRFSAERPKGSFSTLEIQRTEQGDSAMYLCASTLSSGGQETQYFGPGTRLLVL.

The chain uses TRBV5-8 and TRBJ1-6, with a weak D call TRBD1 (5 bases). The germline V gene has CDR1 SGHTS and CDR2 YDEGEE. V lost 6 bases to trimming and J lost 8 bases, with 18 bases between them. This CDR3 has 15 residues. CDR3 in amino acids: CASNKGAGRDSPLHF. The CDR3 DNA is TGTGCCAGCAACAAGGGTGCAGGCAGGGATTCACCCCTCCACTTT.

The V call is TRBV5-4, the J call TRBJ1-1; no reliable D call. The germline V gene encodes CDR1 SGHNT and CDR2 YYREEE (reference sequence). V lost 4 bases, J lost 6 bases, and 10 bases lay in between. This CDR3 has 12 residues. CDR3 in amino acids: CASSPGVPEAFF. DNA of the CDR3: TGTGCCAGCAGCCCCGGAGTCCCTGAAGCTTTCTTT.

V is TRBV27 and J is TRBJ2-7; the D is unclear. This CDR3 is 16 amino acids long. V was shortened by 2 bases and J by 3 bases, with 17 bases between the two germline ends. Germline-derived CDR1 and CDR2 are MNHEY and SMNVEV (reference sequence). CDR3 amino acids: CASSLIGPGYIYEQYF. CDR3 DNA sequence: TGTGCCAGCAGTTTAATCGGACCCGGATACATCTACGAGCAGTACTTC.

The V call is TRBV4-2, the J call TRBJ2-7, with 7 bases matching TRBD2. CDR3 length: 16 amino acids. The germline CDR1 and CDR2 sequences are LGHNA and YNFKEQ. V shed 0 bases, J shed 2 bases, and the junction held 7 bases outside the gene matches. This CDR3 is CASSQDSGGDAYEQYF. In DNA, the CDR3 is TGTGCCAGCAGCCAAGATTCGGGGGGAGATGCCTACGAGCAGTACTTC.